This T cell receptor beta chain emerged from a study of T cell changes during pregnancy in multiple sclerosis. Sequencing was performed with immunoSEQ multiplex PCR; in TCRdb, only in-frame clones are kept and a portion is missing. The table includes 50,000 to 70,000 clones, roughly 89% detected once. J lost 7 bases, V lost 5 bases, and 7 bases had no gene match. Germline V gene data show CDR1 as SGHTA and CDR2 as FQGTGA. CDR3 length equals 15 residues. The sample was peripheral blood, taken after pregnancy. The chain employs TRBV7-3 and TRBJ1-6; 8 nucleotides agree with TRBD1. This receptor was taken from a female donor in good health, enrolled as a control in a pregnancy study. CDR3 in amino acids: CASSASTGGNSPLHF. CDR3 coding DNA: TGTGCCAGCAGCGCTTCTACAGGGGGAAATTCACCCCTCCACTTT.